This T cell receptor (beta chain) was identified in a study of regulatory T cells in long-lasting Graves disease. This clonotype occurred many times. What it binds is not known. The TCR beta library used iRepertoire HTBI primers with Arm-PCR amplification of CDR3. TCRdb ran MiXCR on the multiplex PCR reads and lists one entry per CDR3 protein. The sample includes some 250,000 distinct CDR3 sequences, 18% of them seen just once. Time point of the sample: newly diagnosed GD, antithyroid drugs for less than 3 months. PBMCs were the source of the RNA used for TCR sequencing. Findings and caveats of the study: Graves' patients with persistent disease showed TCR diversity lower than patients newly diagnosed.

The CDR3 length is 15 residues. V lost 3 bases, J lost 8 bases, and 17 bases lay in between. Germline CDR1 reads MNHGY; CDR2 reads SVAAGI. The data also belong to a second study, concerning T cells in Graves' hyperthyroidism and ophthalmopathy. Turning to that study: Thyroid ultrasound and orbital computed tomography, with clinical symptoms and serum thyroxine and TRAb, informed diagnoses. HTBI primers drove first-round RT-PCR of the TCR CDR3.

The sequenced sample was peripheral blood mononuclear cells (PBMCs), obtained at new diagnosis, from a patient treated with antithyroid drugs. V usage is TRBV6-9 and J usage is TRBJ2-1; D is perhaps TRBD1 or TRBD2 (7 bases each). The sequence was obtained from a woman in her 30s with Graves disease. This CDR3 reads CASSYRGGGTYEQFF. CDR3 coding DNA: TGTGCCAGCAGTTACAGGGGAGGGGGCACCTATGAGCAGTTCTTC.